This TCR beta chain is drawn from a study of Graves' ophthalmopathy and Graves' hyperthyroidism. Study information: Before any treatment, peripheral blood was taken at the initial diagnosis.

Findings and limits, study-wide: Between ophthalmopathy and stable hyperthyroidism, a 13-signature model drew a separation with 87.88% sensitivity and about 81% specificity. Clonotypes were expanded in thyroid at above 0.001 frequency, and most also appeared in blood.

Using RNA transcripts, the TCR beta CDR3 regions were amplified. HTBI-primed first-round RT-PCR preceded second-round multiplex PCR. TCRdb passed the multiplex PCR reads through MiXCR, listing each CDR3 protein once. This sample has 450,000 or so distinct CDR3 sequences, with around 15% found just once. Trimming stripped 0 bases from V and 3 bases from J, with 9 bases between. CDR3 length: 16 residues. Per germline, CDR1 LNHNV and CDR2 YYDKDF (reference sequence). This clonotype was counted ten times or more. Its antigen is undetermined. Additional autoimmune diseases, uncontrolled infections, pregnancy or lactation disqualified patients.

The chain uses TRBV15 and TRBJ1-6; D ambiguous. This TCR was sampled from a woman under 40 with Graves' ophthalmopathy. The sequencing input was blood. The CDR3 loop reads CATSRDGNDYNSPLHF. Here the CDR3 DNA reads TGTGCCACCAGCAGAGATGGCAACGACTATAATTCACCCCTCCACTTT.